This is a list of T cell receptor beta chains from one sample in a study of memory CD4+ T cells and cytomegalovirus serostatus. Here immunoSEQ multiplex PCR was the method, and the copy in TCRdb shows in-frame clones only, minus some. This sample has around 60,000 clones, with around 77% found just once. Sequences were obtained from memory CD4+ T cells from blood. The receptors originated from an adult in good health and CMV-seronegative. Each CDR3 is given without its conserved first and last residue.

v_call cdr3_aa
TRBV28 ASRGGQTMNTEAF
TRBV2 ASTASGSQPQH
TRBV2 ASSPVVRGSAF
TRBV28 ASSSPFTDTQY
TRBV6-1 ASRRGGQGAYEQY
TRBV7-9 ASSFLAGRTDTQY
TRBV5-1 ASSPDRGETEAF
TRBV28 ASRAKHEQF
TRBV7-2 ASSLVTVQETQY
TRBV28 ASTTSGPYEQY
TRBV7-2 ASSRGGITEAF
TRBV13 ASSLFSSEKLF
TRBV15 ATSRQGQLGEQY
TRBV7-3 ASSSMTGEEQF
TRBV7-2 ASSFQTSTYEQY
TRBV2 ASRTGTAEEQY
TRBV30 AWSVRGLVGAGELF
TRBV2 ASSRDRSSYEQY
TRBV5-1 ASSLAGTANEKLF
TRBV15 ATSREDRDSGELF
TRBV12-5 ASGFIRDRILVEAF
TRBV7-9 ASSFNGWGRLNTEAF
TRBV10-3 AIRVARQDYNSPLH
TRBV6-1 AGRAGQQETQY
TRBV5-1 ASRLAAYTDTQY
TRBV11-2 ASREGRQTNEKLF
TRBV5-1 ASKIAGTANTEAF
TRBV27 ASSPTWGETQY
TRBV6-1 ASSEGGPTYEQY
TRBV6-5 ASSQGTEAF
TRBV6-5 ASSYSTGTEAF